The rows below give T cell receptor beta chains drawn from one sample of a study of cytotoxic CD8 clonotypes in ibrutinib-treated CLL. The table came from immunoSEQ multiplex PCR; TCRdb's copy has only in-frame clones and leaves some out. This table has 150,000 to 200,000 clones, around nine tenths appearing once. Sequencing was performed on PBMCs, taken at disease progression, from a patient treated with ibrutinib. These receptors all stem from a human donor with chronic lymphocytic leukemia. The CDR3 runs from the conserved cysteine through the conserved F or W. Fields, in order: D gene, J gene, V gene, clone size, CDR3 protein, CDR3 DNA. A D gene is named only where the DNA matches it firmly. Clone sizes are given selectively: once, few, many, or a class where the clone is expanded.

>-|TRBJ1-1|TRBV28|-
CASSLVTENTEAFF
TGTGCCAGCAGTTTAGTTACAGAGAACACTGAAGCTTTCTTT
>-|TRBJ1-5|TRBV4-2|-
CASSQVQVGGAGQPQHF
TGTGCCAGCAGCCAAGTTCAAGTTGGAGGGGCGGGTCAGCCCCAGCATTTT
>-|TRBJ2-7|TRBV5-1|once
CASSLGGGRGYEQYF
TGCGCCAGCAGCCTGGGGGGCGGGAGAGGCTACGAGCAGTACTTC
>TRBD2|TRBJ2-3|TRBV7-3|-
CASSPSGRGTDTQYF
TGTGCCAGCAGCCCTAGCGGGAGGGGCACAGATACGCAGTATTTT
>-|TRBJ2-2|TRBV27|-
CASSFYNTGELFF
TGTGCCAGCAGTTTCTACAACACCGGGGAGCTGTTTTTT
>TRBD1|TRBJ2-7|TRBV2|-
CASTQNGQGYAEQYF
TGTGCCAGCACCCAGAACGGACAGGGCTATGCCGAGCAGTACTTC
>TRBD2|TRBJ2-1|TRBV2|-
CASSEGLAALSEQFF
TGTGCCAGCAGTGAGGGACTAGCGGCCCTTAGCGAGCAGTTCTTC
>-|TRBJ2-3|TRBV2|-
CASRTMSTDTQYF
TGTGCCAGCAGGACCATGAGCACAGATACGCAGTATTTT
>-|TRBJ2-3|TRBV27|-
CASSSTLTTDTQYF
TGTGCCAGCAGTTCCACGTTGACAACAGATACGCAGTATTTT
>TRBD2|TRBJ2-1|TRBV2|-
CASSDERETNEQFF
TGTGCCAGCAGTGACGAGCGGGAGACAAATGAGCAGTTCTTC
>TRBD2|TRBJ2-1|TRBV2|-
CARGASGRNEQFF
TGTGCCCGAGGGGCTAGCGGGAGGAATGAGCAGTTCTTC
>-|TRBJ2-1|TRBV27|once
CASSRTDPLYNEQFF
TGTGCCAGCAGCCGGACAGACCCCCTATACAATGAGCAGTTCTTC
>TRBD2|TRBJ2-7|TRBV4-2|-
CASSQGTSATYEQYF
TGTGCCAGCAGCCAGGGGACTAGCGCAACCTACGAGCAGTACTTC
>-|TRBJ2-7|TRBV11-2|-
CASSLNYEQYF
TGTGCCAGCAGCCTAAACTACGAGCAGTACTTC
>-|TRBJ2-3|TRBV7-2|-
CASSFEGRGGTDTQYF
TGTGCCAGCAGCTTCGAGGGCCGAGGGGGCACAGATACGCAGTATTTT
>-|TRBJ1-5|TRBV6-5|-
CASSYTGGDQPQHF
TGTGCCAGCAGTTATACGGGCGGCGATCAGCCCCAGCATTTT
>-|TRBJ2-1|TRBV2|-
CASSDQNEQFF
TGTGCCAGCAGTGATCAGAATGAGCAGTTCTTC
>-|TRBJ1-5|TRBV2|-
CASTATGKRGVEPQHF
TGTGCCAGCACCGCTACGGGTAAAAGGGGCGTGGAGCCCCAGCATTTT
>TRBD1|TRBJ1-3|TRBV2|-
CASSPRTGAGNTIYF
TGTGCCAGCAGTCCCCGGACAGGGGCTGGAAACACCATATATTTT
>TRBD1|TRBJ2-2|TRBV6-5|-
CASSTDRRNTGELFF
TGTGCCAGCAGTACGGACAGGAGGAACACCGGGGAGCTGTTTTTT
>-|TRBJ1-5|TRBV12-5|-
CASGPNGGEVGNQPQHF
TGTGCTAGTGGCCCGAACGGGGGAGAGGTGGGCAATCAGCCCCAGCATTTT
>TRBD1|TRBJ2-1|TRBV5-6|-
CASSLDRGYTYNEQFF
TGTGCCAGCAGCTTGGACAGGGGATATACCTACAATGAGCAGTTCTTC
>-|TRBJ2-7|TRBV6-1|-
CASPTPPSSYEQYF
TGTGCCAGCCCGACCCCACCGAGCTCCTACGAGCAGTACTTC
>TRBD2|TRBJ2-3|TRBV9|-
CASSTPPRSSGRAGTDTQYF
TGTGCCAGCAGCACCCCCCCCAGATCCAGCGGGAGGGCGGGCACAGATACGCAGTATTTT
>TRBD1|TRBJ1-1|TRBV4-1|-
CASSQRQGAVSEAFF
TGCGCCAGCAGCCAACGACAGGGGGCTGTGTCTGAAGCTTTCTTT
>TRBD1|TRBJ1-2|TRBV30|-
CAWSRDRAYGYTF
TGTGCCTGGAGCAGGGACAGGGCCTATGGCTACACCTTC
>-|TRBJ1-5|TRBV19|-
CASSIDQPNQPQHF
TGTGCCAGTAGTATAGATCAGCCGAATCAGCCCCAGCATTTT
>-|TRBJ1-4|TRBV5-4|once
CASRPWGGTNEKLFF
TGTGCCAGCAGGCCGTGGGGGGGTACTAATGAAAAACTGTTTTTT
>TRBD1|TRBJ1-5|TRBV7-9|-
CASSDRDSNQPQHF
TGTGCCAGCAGCGACAGGGATAGCAATCAGCCCCAGCATTTT
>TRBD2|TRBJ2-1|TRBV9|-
CASSVGLAGGYEQFF
TGTGCCAGCAGCGTAGGGCTAGCGGGGGGGTATGAGCAGTTCTTC
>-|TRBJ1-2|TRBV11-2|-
CASSLGGNYGYTF
TGTGCCAGCAGCCTGGGGGGAAACTATGGCTACACCTTC
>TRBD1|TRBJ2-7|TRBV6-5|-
CATKRQGSYEQYF
TGTGCCACCAAAAGACAGGGTAGCTACGAGCAGTACTTC
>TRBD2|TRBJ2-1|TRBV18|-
CASSPRLAAEVGEQFF
TGTGCCAGCTCACCACGGCTAGCGGCAGAAGTGGGTGAGCAGTTCTTC
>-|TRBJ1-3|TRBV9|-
CASSGGRNTIYF
TGTGCCAGCAGCGGCGGAAGAAACACCATATATTTT
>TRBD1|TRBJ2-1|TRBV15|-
CATSRGQGKGGNEQFF
TGTGCCACCAGCAGAGGACAGGGGAAGGGAGGCAATGAGCAGTTCTTC
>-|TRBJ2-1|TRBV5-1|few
CASSLGPGAMNEQFF
TGCGCCAGCAGCTTGGGTCCGGGAGCCATGAATGAGCAGTTCTTC
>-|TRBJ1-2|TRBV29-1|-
CSAPTDANYGYTF
TGCAGCGCCCCAACGGACGCTAACTATGGCTACACCTTC
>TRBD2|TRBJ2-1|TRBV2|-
CASTEGAGGSYNEQFF
TGTGCCAGCACCGAAGGGGCGGGAGGGTCCTACAATGAGCAGTTCTTC
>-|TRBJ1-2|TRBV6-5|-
CASSSSGAEANYGYTF
TGTGCCAGCAGTTCGTCCGGGGCAGAAGCTAACTATGGCTACACCTTC
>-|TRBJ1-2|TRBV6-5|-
CASTSTENYGYTF
TGTGCCAGCACCTCGACAGAGAACTATGGCTACACCTTC
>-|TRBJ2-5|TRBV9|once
CASSVAPFQETQYF
TGTGCCAGCAGCGTAGCTCCGTTCCAAGAGACCCAGTACTTC